One sample yielded the 23 T cell receptor beta chains listed below, sequenced in a study of CD8+ T cells in alopecia areata. Documented treatment: oral pan-JAK inhibitor, 5-10 mg twice daily. It was cDNA, reverse transcribed from extracted RNA, that served as the sequencing template. Produced via immunoSEQ multiplex PCR; TCRdb's table is partial and in-frame only. The data hold 150,000 to 200,000 clones, with 50% to 70% observed a single time. Material: CD4+ T cells sorted from blood, obtained at week 4, from a patient treated with tofacitinib. These receptors all come from a human donor with alopecia areata.

The sample holds a few counts of this clone. V usage is TRBV4-2 and J usage is TRBJ2-7, with TRBD2 as a possible D gene (5 bases). V gave up 0 bases and J gave up 4 bases, with 16 bases separating them. The CDR3 extends over 16 amino acids. CDR1 LGHNA and CDR2 YNFKEQ come from the germline V gene. CDR3 nucleotide sequence: TGTGCCAGCAGCCAAGATAGGGCAGGAGGAACGTACGAGCAGTACTTC. It is translated as CASSQDRAGGTYEQYF.

The chain employs TRBV15 and TRBJ2-3; D unresolved. Trimming stripped 0 bases from V and 1 base from J, with 5 bases between. Germline values: CDR1 LNHNV, CDR2 YYDKDF (reference sequence). The CDR3 extends over 14 amino acids. The CDR3 loop is CATSRDLRTDTQYF. CDR3 bases: TGTGCCACCAGCAGAGATCTCCGCACAGATACGCAGTATTTT.

This chain joins TRBV5-1 and TRBJ2-1, with D uncertain. CDR3 length equals 15 residues. From germline, CDR1 is SGHRS and CDR2 YFSETQ. Trimming removed 4 bases at V and 0 bases at J, with 11 bases between. The CDR3 reads CASSPPADSYNEQFF. DNA for the CDR3: TGCGCCAGCAGCCCCCCGGCAGACTCCTACAATGAGCAGTTCTTC.

Here the CDR3 DNA reads TGTGCCAGCAGCCGTCCGGGACAGGTCTACGAGCAGTACTTC. It specifies CASSRPGQVYEQYF. The chain joins TRBV7-2 to TRBJ2-7, with 8 bases matching TRBD1. After removal of 5 bases from V and 3 bases from J, the junction contained 6 bases not matched to a gene. The CDR3 has 14 amino acids. From germline, CDR1 is SGHTA and CDR2 FQGNSA.

The CDR3 sequence: CASSFGKRETQYF. The DNA for the CDR3 is TGTGCCAGCAGCTTCGGGAAACGAGAGACCCAGTACTTC. This chain joins TRBV11-2 and TRBJ2-5, with D maybe TRBD2 (5 bases). Trimming stripped 3 bases from V and 4 bases from J, with 9 bases between. The CDR3 has 13 residues. Germline V gene lookup returns CDR1 SGHAT and CDR2 FQNNGV.

The chain links TRBV29-1 to TRBJ2-3, with 8 bases that match TRBD1. The CDR3 is 14 amino acids. CDR1 and CDR2 (germline): SQVTM, ANQGSEA. After removal of 5 bases from V and 2 bases from J, the junction contained 6 bases not matched to a gene. DNA for the CDR3: TGCAGCGTTCCGGGCCAGGGGGCCACAGATACGCAGTATTTT. This gives the protein CSVPGQGATDTQYF.

V is TRBV5-1 and J is TRBJ2-6; D remains ambiguous. Trimming removed 0 bases at V and 0 bases at J, with 4 bases between. CDR1 and CDR2 (germline): SGHRS, YFSETQ. The CDR3 runs to 15 residues. Here the CDR3 reads CASSLDSSGANVLTF. CDR3 DNA sequence: TGCGCCAGCAGCTTGGACTCCTCTGGGGCCAACGTCCTGACTTTC.

The chain combines TRBV29-1 with TRBJ1-1, with D perhaps matching TRBD1 (5 bases). Per the germline V gene, CDR1 is SQVTM and CDR2 is ANQGSEA. Trimming shortened V by 3 bases and J by 0 bases, and 5 bases separated the two germline ends. The CDR3 loop spans 12 amino acids. The chain's CDR3 is CSVEGLNTEAFF. The CDR3 DNA reads as TGCAGCGTTGAGGGGCTGAACACTGAAGCTTTCTTT.

The V gene is TRBV5-6, the J gene TRBJ2-1, with D possibly being TRBD2 (5 bases). Germline CDR1 is SGHDT and CDR2 is YYEEEE. Trimming pared 6 bases from V and 7 bases from J, leaving 17 bases between. CDR3 length: 14 amino acids. CDR3 region: CASTREGEGNEQFF. The DNA of the CDR3 is TGTGCCAGCACCCGAGAGGGTGAAGGAAATGAGCAGTTCTTC.

The J gene is TRBJ1-2, the V gene TRBV5-6; 8 bases map to TRBD1. V lost 4 bases to trimming and J lost 5 bases; unmatched junction nucleotides: 10. CDR1 SGHDT and CDR2 YYEEEE come from the germline V gene. This CDR3 comprises 15 residues. The CDR3 reads CASSLVAGGGYGYTF. The CDR3 DNA follows: TGTGCCAGCAGCCTGGTTGCAGGGGGCGGTTATGGCTACACCTTC.

This clone was counted only a few times. The rearrangement uses TRBV11-2 and TRBJ2-7, with D hard to call. Trimming removed 1 base at V and 3 bases at J, with 10 bases between. Per the germline V gene, CDR1 is SGHAT and CDR2 is FQNNGV. CDR3 size: 14 residues. The DNA for the CDR3 is TGTGCCAGCAGCTTAGGCCACAGCTACTACGAGCAGTACTTC. It yields the protein CASSLGHSYYEQYF.

This clone was counted once. The J gene is TRBJ1-2, the V gene TRBV30; 8 nucleotides agree with TRBD1. The junction had 4 bases not matched to a gene; V was cut back by 6 bases and J by 4 bases. This CDR3 spans 12 amino acids. Germline assignment: CDR1 GTSNPN and CDR2 SVGIG (reference sequence). The CDR3 loop is CACRQGSYGYTF. As DNA, the CDR3 is TGTGCCTGTAGACAGGGGAGCTATGGCTACACCTTC. Based on the CDR3 plus reference TRBV30 and TRBJ1-2, the full variable domain is SQTIHQWPATLVQPVGSPLSLECTVEGTSNPNLYWYRQAAGRGLQLLFYSVGIGQISSEVPQNLSASRPQDRQFILSSKKLLLSDSGFYLCACRQGSYGYTFGSGTRLTVV.

This clone is a singleton in its sample. The chain joins TRBV7-2 to TRBJ1-6; no definite D call. The V end lost 2 bases, the J end lost 7 bases, and 9 bases lay between the germline ends. Germline V gene lookup returns CDR1 SGHTA and CDR2 FQGNSA. The CDR3 extends over 14 amino acids. The CDR3 is CASSLIGPNSPLHF. The DNA of the CDR3 is TGTGCCAGCAGCTTAATAGGTCCCAATTCACCCCTCCACTTT.

The rearrangement links TRBV29-1 to TRBJ1-2; weak D call: TRBD1 (5 bases). Germline V gene sequence: CDR1 SQVTM, CDR2 ANQGSEA. The CDR3 is 11 residues long. V was shortened by 7 bases and J by 8 bases, with 14 bases between the two germline ends. The CDR3 loop reads CSALLGGGYTF. For the CDR3, the DNA is TGCAGCGCCCTCCTGGGGGGGGGCTACACCTTC.

This rearrangement joins TRBV29-1 to TRBJ1-1; maybe TRBD1 (5 bases). Trimming took off 4 bases at V and 0 bases at J, with 9 bases between the two ends. CDR1 SQVTM and CDR2 ANQGSEA come from the germline V gene. The CDR3 is made up of 13 amino acids. CDR3 DNA sequence: TGCAGCGTTGCTCAGGGTATGAACACTGAAGCTTTCTTT. Translating it yields CSVAQGMNTEAFF. The whole variable domain, filled in from reference TRBV29-1 and TRBJ1-1, reads SAVISQKPSRDICQRGTSLTIQCQVDSQVTMMFWYRQQPGQSLTLIATANQGSEATYESGFVIDKFPISRPNLTFSTLTVSNMSPEDSSIYLCSVAQGMNTEAFFGQGTRLTVV.

About this clone: This CDR3 is also generated by other DNA sequences in the sample. The chain links TRBV29-1 to TRBJ1-1; TRBD1 aligns across 7 bases. V shed 3 bases and J 3 bases; nucleotides not matched to a gene: 4. CDR1 is SQVTM, CDR2 ANQGSEA, per germline. The CDR3 contains 13 residues. The CDR3 bases are TGCAGCGTTGAGGGCAGGGGGGACACTGAAGCTTTCTTT. This gives the protein CSVEGRGDTEAFF.

The chain joins TRBV4-2 to TRBJ2-2, with D unclear. Trimming took 1 base from V and 2 from J, leaving 11 bases between them. Germline V gene data show CDR1 as LGHNA and CDR2 as YNFKEQ. CDR3 length equals 16 residues. CDR3 amino acids: CASSQGVQINTGELFF. The CDR3 nucleotides read TGTGCCAGCAGCCAAGGGGTACAGATTAACACCGGGGAGCTGTTTTTT.

V is TRBV4-3 and J is TRBJ1-5; D gene ambiguous. The germline gives CDR1 LGHNA, CDR2 YSLEER. The CDR3 extends over 14 amino acids. The V and J ends lost 0 bases and 9 bases respectively, with 12 bases between them. The CDR3 reads CASSQDPATGPQHF. CDR3 DNA: TGCGCCAGCAGCCAAGACCCAGCGACGGGGCCCCAGCATTTT.

This clone was picked up a small number of times. Other DNA sequences from this sample encode an identical CDR3 as well. V and J are TRBV29-1 and TRBJ2-3; 8 bases map to TRBD2. Germline V gene lookup returns CDR1 SQVTM and CDR2 ANQGSEA. V shed 7 bases, J shed 1 base, and the junction held 4 bases outside the gene matches. The CDR3 has 13 residues. The CDR3 coding sequence is TGCAGCGCTGACGGGGGGGGCACAGATACGCAGTATTTT. This translates into CSADGGGTDTQYF.

Only a few counts were recorded for this clone. The CDR3 sequence: CSSSRWGIMNTEAFF. Here the CDR3 DNA reads TGCAGCTCCTCGAGGTGGGGTATAATGAACACTGAAGCTTTCTTT. V and J are TRBV29-1 and TRBJ1-1; no firm D call. This CDR3 spans 15 amino acids. Trimming stripped 8 bases from V and 0 bases from J, with 19 bases between. Germline V CDR1 and CDR2: SQVTM, ANQGSEA.

This clone was recorded only once. This rearrangement joins TRBV7-9 to TRBJ1-1, with 7 bases aligning to TRBD1. Per germline, CDR1 SEHNR and CDR2 FQNEAQ (reference sequence). V lost 2 bases and J lost 2; bases outside the gene matches: 5. The CDR3 is 15 residues long. This CDR3 is CASSLLGQHNTEAFF. The CDR3 nucleotides read TGTGCCAGCAGCTTATTGGGACAGCACAACACTGAAGCTTTCTTT.

This clone was detected only a few times. Other DNA sequences within the sample encode an identical CDR3. The V gene is TRBV30, the J gene TRBJ1-2; tentatively, D is TRBD1 (6 bases). This CDR3 is built from 11 residues. The germline gives CDR1 GTSNPN, CDR2 SVGIG (reference sequence). Trimming removed 0 bases from V and 7 bases from J, with 6 bases in between. CDR3 amino acids: CAWSVQGGYTF. Written as DNA, the CDR3 is TGTGCCTGGAGTGTACAGGGTGGCTACACCTTC.

The chain carries TRBV5-1 and TRBJ2-7; TRBD2 is a possible D gene (7 bases). CDR3 length: 14 residues. In germline, CDR1 is SGHRS, CDR2 YFSETQ. The ends were cut back, 1 base at V and 5 bases at J, with 13 bases in the middle. The CDR3 here is CASSLIGGADEQYF. CDR3 DNA sequence: TGCGCCAGCAGCTTGATAGGGGGGGCCGACGAGCAGTACTTC.